Listed here are 13 T cell receptor beta chains from one sample, sequenced in a study of Ad26.COV2.S vaccination and SARS-CoV-2 variants. Treatment of the sample: about 20 received Ad26.COV2.S at low or high dose, single or two shots; several received placebo; per-sample allocation not given. The investigators took samples on day 63 after the first vaccine or placebo injection. Profiled with immunoSEQ multiplex PCR; TCRdb holds only in-frame clones, not every one. The sample lists approximately 500,000 clones, roughly nine tenths occurring once. The sequenced sample was peripheral blood, obtained in a trial of Ad26.COV2.S vaccine versus placebo. The source is a person between 18 and 60 years old who received the Ad26.COV2.S COVID-19 vaccine or a placebo.

The gene calls are TRBV29-1 and TRBJ2-3, with a possible D match to TRBD1 (6 bases). Germline V CDR1 and CDR2: SQVTM, ANQGSEA. CDR3 length: 11 amino acids. Between the trimmed V and J ends, which lost 8 bases and 4 bases, there was a span of 10 bases. DNA of the CDR3: TGCAGCCTAAAGGGGGCAGATACGCAGTATTTT. It specifies CSLKGADTQYF.

This sequence joins TRBV30 and TRBJ1-2, with a possible D match to TRBD1 (5 bases). Trimming pared 2 bases from V and 4 bases from J, leaving 17 bases between. The CDR3 runs 15 residues. The germline gives CDR1 GTSNPN, CDR2 SVGIG (reference sequence). This CDR3 reads CAWSSGTQATYGYTF. The CDR3 DNA follows: TGTGCCTGGAGTTCCGGGACCCAAGCTACCTATGGCTACACCTTC.

J is TRBJ2-5 and V is TRBV6-5, with a possible D match to TRBD1 (6 bases). Germline lookup yields CDR1 MNHEY and CDR2 SVGAGI. The CDR3 totals 14 residues. V lost 6 bases and J lost 5, with 16 bases in between. CDR3 sequence: CASRKQGWRETQYF. CDR3 nucleotide sequence: TGTGCCAGCAGAAAACAGGGCTGGAGGGAGACCCAGTACTTC.

The CDR3 coding sequence is TGTGCCAGCAGACCCGCTGCGAACGGCCCAACCGCCCACGAGCAGTACTTC. Protein: CASRPAANGPTAHEQYF. The chain couples TRBV4-2 to TRBJ2-7; D gene ambiguous. Between the trimmed V and J ends, which lost 6 bases and 5 bases, there was a span of 26 bases. There are 17 residues in the CDR3. In germline, CDR1 is LGHNA, CDR2 YNFKEQ.

The chain combines TRBV19 with TRBJ1-6; 7 bases are a match to TRBD1. This CDR3 has 18 amino acids. V shed 6 bases, J shed 10 bases, and the junction held 21 bases outside the gene matches. Germline CDR1 and CDR2: LNHDA and SQIVND (reference sequence). For the CDR3, the DNA is TGTGCCAGTAGCAACCTCTACTGGAGTCAGGGGGGAAGATCACCCCTCCACTTT. It yields the protein CASSNLYWSQGGRSPLHF.

This clone showed up just once. This sequence joins TRBV12-2 and TRBJ2-6; TRBD2, the D gene given by the table, was not confirmed from the DNA. TRBV12-2 is a pseudogene locus. This CDR3 spans 21 amino acids. The CDR3 DNA reads as TGTGCAAGTCGCTTCATACCCCTACTAGCGGGGGCTCCCTCTGGGGCCAACGTCCTGACTTTC. Translation: CASRFIPLLAGAPSGANVLTF.

V usage is TRBV27 and J usage is TRBJ2-1; no clear D. V was cut by 8 bases and J by 7 bases, with 15 bases left in between. This CDR3 is built from 13 residues. Germline-derived CDR1 and CDR2 are MNHEY and SMNVEV (reference sequence). The CDR3: CASGEFSGNEQFF. In DNA form, the CDR3 reads TGTGCCAGCGGAGAATTTTCAGGTAATGAGCAGTTCTTC.

The chain joins TRBV7-2 to TRBJ2-7; D is possibly TRBD2 (6 bases). From germline, CDR1 is SGHTA and CDR2 FQGNSA. This CDR3 has 15 amino acids. V was clipped by 3 bases and J by 2 bases, with 14 bases between them. CDR3 region: CASSFAGGKTYEQYF. CDR3 nucleotides: TGTGCCAGCAGCTTTGCGGGCGGGAAAACCTACGAGCAGTACTTC.

The chain has TRBV11-2 and TRBJ2-1, with D maybe TRBD2 (6 bases). The CDR3 runs 15 residues. Trimming left V 1 base short and J 4 bases short, with 11 bases between. The V gene's germline CDR1 is SGHAT and CDR2 FQNNGV. This CDR3 reads CASSLGVGGYNEQFF. CDR3 nucleotide sequence: TGTGCCAGCAGCTTAGGGGTGGGAGGTTACAATGAGCAGTTCTTC.

V and J are TRBV7-8 and TRBJ2-7; 11 bases are shared with TRBD2. J lost 2 bases, V lost 6 bases, and 9 bases had no gene match. CDR1 and CDR2 (germline): SGHVS, FQNEAQ. This CDR3 is 16 amino acids long. CDR3 bases: TGTGCCAGCAGTCAACCGGGACTAGCGGTACCCTACGAGCAGTACTTC. Translation gives CASSQPGLAVPYEQYF.

The sample holds one count of this clone. The rearrangement joins TRBV27 to TRBJ2-6; 12 bases align to TRBD2. The trim removed 6 bases at V and 0 bases at J, leaving 9 bases unmatched. CDR3 length: 19 residues. Per germline, CDR1 MNHEY and CDR2 SMNVEV (reference sequence). The chain's CDR3 is CASSRRWGLAGSGANVLTF. CDR3 coding DNA: TGTGCCAGCAGCCGGCGGTGGGGACTAGCGGGCTCTGGGGCCAACGTCCTGACTTTC.

The rearrangement links TRBV2 to TRBJ2-5; TRBD2 aligns across 10 bases. This CDR3 spans 15 amino acids. V was clipped by 6 bases and J by 4 bases; unmatched bases: 8. Germline V gene data show CDR1 as SNHLY and CDR2 as FYNNEI. Written as DNA, the CDR3 is TGTGCCAGCAGCCTAATGGCTAGCGGGAGAGAGACCCAGTACTTC. The encoded protein is CASSLMASGRETQYF.

This chain joins TRBV5-1 and TRBJ1-1; tentatively, D is TRBD1 (5 bases). This CDR3 spans 19 amino acids. CDR1 SGHRS and CDR2 YFSETQ come from the germline V gene. V was shortened by 3 bases and J by 1 base, with 25 bases between the two germline ends. The CDR3 sequence: CASSYPGPGIETGNTEAFF. DNA for the CDR3: TGCGCCAGCAGCTATCCCGGGCCAGGGATTGAGACGGGGAACACTGAAGCTTTCTTT. The full variable domain, rest sourced from reference TRBV5-1 and TRBJ1-1, is KAGVTQTPRYLIKTRGQQVTLSCSPISGHRSVSWYQQTPGQGLQFLFEYFSETQRNKGNFPGRFSGRQFSNSRSEMNVSTLELGDSALYLCASSYPGPGIETGNTEAFFGQGTRLTVV.